The clone carrying this TCR beta chain was seen only a few times. As yet, its antigen is unknown. TCRbeta library preparation incorporated unique molecular identifiers. TCRdb reprocessed the PCR reads with MiXCR, giving one entry per CDR3 protein. The sample lists 700,000 to 950,000 distinct CDR3 sequences, less than 20% occurring once. The CDR3 contains 13 residues. Germline V gives CDR1 SGHKS, CDR2 YYEKEE (reference sequence). Between the trimmed V and J ends, which lost 0 bases and 7 bases, there was a span of 10 bases. The entry originates in a study of T-cell reconstitution after alpha-beta-depleted transplantation in children. Study results and caveats: It was reported that alpha-beta T cells came from several hundred expanded graft clones (about two months after transplant). Surviving recipient T cells and thymic progenitors accounted for the high day-60 TCRbeta diversity observed in some patients.

V and J are TRBV5-5 and TRBJ1-2, with D perhaps matching TRBD1 (5 bases). This clonotype originated in a male patient younger than 18 who had a stem cell transplant for acute lymphoblastic leukemia, so the T cells may come from the graft donor. The input for sequencing was PBMCs, mostly from graft donor cells, taken 360 days after TCRalphabeta/CD19-depleted stem cell transplant. As DNA, the CDR3 is TGTGCCAGCAGCTTGGCCGCAGGGTTTGGCTACACCTTC. Residues: CASSLAAGFGYTF.